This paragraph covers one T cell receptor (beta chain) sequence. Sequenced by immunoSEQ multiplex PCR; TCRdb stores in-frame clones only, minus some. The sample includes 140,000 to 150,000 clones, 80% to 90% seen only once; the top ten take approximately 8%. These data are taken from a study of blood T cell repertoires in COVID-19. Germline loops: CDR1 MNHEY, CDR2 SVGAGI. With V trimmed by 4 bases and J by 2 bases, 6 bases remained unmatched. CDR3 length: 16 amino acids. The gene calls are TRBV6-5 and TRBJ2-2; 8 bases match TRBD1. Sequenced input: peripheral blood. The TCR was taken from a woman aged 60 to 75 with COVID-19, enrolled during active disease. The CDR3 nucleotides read TGTGCCAGCAGTTTGGGACAGGAGTTAAACACCGGGGAGCTGTTTTTT. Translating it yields CASSLGQELNTGELFF.